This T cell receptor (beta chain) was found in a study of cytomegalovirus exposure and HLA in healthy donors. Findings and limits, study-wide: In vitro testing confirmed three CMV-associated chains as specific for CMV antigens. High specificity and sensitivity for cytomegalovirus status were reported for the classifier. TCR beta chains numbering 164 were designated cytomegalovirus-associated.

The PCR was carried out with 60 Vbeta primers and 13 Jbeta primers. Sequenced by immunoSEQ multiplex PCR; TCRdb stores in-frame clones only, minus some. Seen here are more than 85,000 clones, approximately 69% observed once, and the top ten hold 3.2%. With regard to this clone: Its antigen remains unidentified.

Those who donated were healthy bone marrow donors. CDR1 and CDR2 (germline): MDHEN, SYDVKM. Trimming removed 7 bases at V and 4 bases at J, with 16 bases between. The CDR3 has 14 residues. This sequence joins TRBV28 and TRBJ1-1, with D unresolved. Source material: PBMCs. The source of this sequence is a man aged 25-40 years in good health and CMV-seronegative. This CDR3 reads CASKMGRDLTEAFF. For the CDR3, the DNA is TGTGCCAGCAAAATGGGGAGGGATCTCACTGAAGCTTTCTTT. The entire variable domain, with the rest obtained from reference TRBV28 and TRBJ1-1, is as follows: DVKVTQSSRYLVKRTGEKVFLECVQDMDHENMFWYRQDPGLGLRLIYFSYDVKMKEKGDIPEGYSVSREKKERFSLILESASTNQTSMYLCASKMGRDLTEAFFGQGTRLTVV.